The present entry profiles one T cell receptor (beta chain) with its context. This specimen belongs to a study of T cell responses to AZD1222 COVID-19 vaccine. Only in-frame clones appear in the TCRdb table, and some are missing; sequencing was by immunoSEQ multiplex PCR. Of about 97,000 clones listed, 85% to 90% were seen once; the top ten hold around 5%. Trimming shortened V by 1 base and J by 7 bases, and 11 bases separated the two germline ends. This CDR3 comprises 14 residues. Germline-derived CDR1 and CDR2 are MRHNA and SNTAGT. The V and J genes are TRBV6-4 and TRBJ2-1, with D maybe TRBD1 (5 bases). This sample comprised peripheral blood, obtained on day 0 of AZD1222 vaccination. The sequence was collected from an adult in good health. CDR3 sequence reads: CASSDLGPGNEQFF. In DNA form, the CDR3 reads TGTGCCAGCAGTGACTTAGGCCCAGGGAATGAGCAGTTCTTC.